This T cell receptor beta chain was profiled in a study of response to subunit inactivated influenza vaccine. TCRdb reprocessed the RT-PCR reads with MiXCR, giving one entry per CDR3 protein. This sample has roughly 700,000 distinct CDR3 sequences; about 15% occur once, and the top ten carry around 6.5%. This CDR3 is 17 amino acids long. Trimming took off 6 bases at V and 0 bases at J, with 20 bases between the two ends. CDR1 is LNHNV, CDR2 YYDKDF, per germline (reference sequence). This clonotype was seen only a few times. The chain uses TRBV15 and TRBJ1-1; D remains unclear. The TCR comes from a man aged 45 to 65 who received an inactivated influenza vaccine. Sequencing used PBMCs from blood, obtained roughly 2 weeks before vaccination. CDR3 in DNA: TGTGCCACCAGTCAAGAGATCCACGGAGGCTTGAACACTGAAGCTTTCTTT. Its translation is CATSQEIHGGLNTEAFF. Supplemented by reference TRBV15 and TRBJ1-1, the full variable domain reads DAMVIQNPRYQVTQFGKPVTLSCSQTLNHNVMYWYQQKSSQAPKLLFHYYDKDFNNEADTPDNFQSRRPNTSFCFLDIRSPGLGDTAMYLCATSQEIHGGLNTEAFFGQGTRLTVV.